The next 14 T cell receptor beta chains were all read from a single sample in a study of human T cells and chemical hapten exposure. Time point indicated: patch test 3, about 24 weeks after DPC sensitization. The treatment is: therapeutic diphenylcyclopropenone sensitization with weekly scalp DPC. MiXCR was run by TCRdb on the RACE reads, yielding one entry per CDR3 protein. The data show just under 65,000 distinct CDR3 sequences, 11% seen once. This material consisted of whole blood, taken in connection with sensitization to the hapten diphenylcyclopropenone (DPC). Every receptor here comes from a woman aged 25 to 39 with alopecia areata. Some clones in this sample may be carry-over from other donors' samples.

The chain joins TRBV20-1 to TRBJ2-1; D is perhaps TRBD2 (6 bases). Deletions cut 4 bases from V and 9 bases from J, with 16 bases between. The CDR3 sequence is 13 residues long. Germline V CDR1 and CDR2: DFQATT, SNEGSKA (reference sequence). The CDR3 loop reads CSATGLRGSEQFF. The DNA of the CDR3 is TGCAGTGCTACGGGACTCCGAGGTAGTGAGCAGTTCTTC.

This clonotype appeared many times. This chain links TRBV3-1 with TRBJ1-2; the D is unclear. Germline V gives CDR1 LGHDT, CDR2 YNNKEL (reference sequence). The ends were cut back, 4 bases at V and 8 bases at J, with 20 bases in the middle. The length of the CDR3 is 15 residues. CDR3 in amino acids: CASSLTESLGGGYTF. CDR3 nucleotides: TGTGCCAGCAGCCTTACAGAATCTCTCGGTGGAGGCTACACCTTC. Based on the CDR3 plus reference TRBV3-1 and TRBJ1-2, the full variable domain is DTAVSQTPKYLVTQMGNDKSIKCEQNLGHDTMYWYKQDSKKFLKIMFSYNNKELIINETVPNRFSPKSPDKAHLNLHINSLELGDSAVYFCASSLTESLGGGYTFGSGTRLTVV.

The sample holds many counts of this clonotype. The chain couples TRBV10-2 to TRBJ2-2; perhaps TRBD2 as D (5 bases). The CDR3 is 15 residues long. Trimming left V 10 bases short and J 2 bases short, with 17 bases between. CDR1 and CDR2 from the germline V gene are WSHSY and SAAADI. The CDR3 DNA reads TGCGCCACAATGATAAACGGGATCAACACCGGGGAGCTGTTTTTT. Residues: CATMINGINTGELFF.

There are many counts of this clonotype. V gene TRBV10-3 combines with J gene TRBJ2-1; TRBD2 matches at 11 bases. V gave up 6 bases and J gave up 5 bases; unmatched junction bases: 9. The CDR3 spans 16 residues. Germline CDR1 ENHRY, CDR2 SYGVKD. CDR3 loop: CAIRSTSGGLHNEQFF. Here the CDR3 DNA reads TGTGCCATCAGGTCCACTAGCGGGGGTCTTCACAATGAGCAGTTCTTC.

This clonotype was observed many times. This chain links TRBV4-3 with TRBJ2-3, with D possibly matching TRBD1 (5 bases). Germline lookup yields CDR1 LGHNA and CDR2 YSLEER. V dropped 5 bases and J dropped 0 bases, with 6 bases sitting between them. The CDR3 has 13 amino acids. CDR3: CASSGASTDTQYF. CDR3 bases: TGCGCCAGCAGCGGGGCTAGCACAGATACGCAGTATTTT.

This clonotype was seen only a few times. The chain links TRBV3-1 to TRBJ1-5, with D possibly being TRBD1 (5 bases). Germline values: CDR1 LGHDT, CDR2 YNNKEL (reference sequence). This CDR3 contains 15 residues. Trimming stripped 0 bases from V and 5 bases from J, with 11 bases between. CDR3 in amino acids: CASSQDGTVHQPQHF. CDR3 nucleotide sequence: TGTGCCAGCAGCCAAGATGGGACGGTACATCAGCCCCAGCATTTT. Full variable domain (rest looked up from reference TRBV3-1 and TRBJ1-5): DTAVSQTPKYLVTQMGNDKSIKCEQNLGHDTMYWYKQDSKKFLKIMFSYNNKELIINETVPNRFSPKSPDKAHLNLHINSLELGDSAVYFCASSQDGTVHQPQHFGDGTRLSIL.

The chain employs TRBV7-8 and TRBJ2-6, with 7 nucleotides matching TRBD1. The V gene end was trimmed by 3 bases and the J gene end by 0 bases; junction bases not matched to a gene: 5. The CDR3 runs to 17 residues. In germline, CDR1 is SGHVS, CDR2 FQNEAQ. The CDR3 sequence is CASSFGTAGSGANVLTF. The CDR3 DNA is TGTGCCAGCAGCTTCGGGACAGCAGGCTCTGGGGCCAACGTCCTGACTTTC. Complete variable domain (other parts from reference TRBV7-8 and TRBJ2-6): GAGVSQSPRYKVAKRGQDVALRCDPISGHVSLFWYQQALGQGPEFLTYFQNEAQLDKSGLPSDRFFAERPEGSVSTLKIQRTQQEDSAVYLCASSFGTAGSGANVLTFGAGSRLTVL.

J is TRBJ2-5 and V is TRBV7-2; D possibly uses TRBD1 or TRBD2 (5 bases each). Germline values: CDR1 SGHTA, CDR2 FQGNSA. This CDR3 is built from 13 residues. V lost 4 bases and J 7 bases, leaving 13 bases between the germline ends. The CDR3 region has the DNA TGTGCCAGCAGCTCTGATTCAGGGACGACCCAGTACTTC. Translation gives CASSSDSGTTQYF.

This clonotype has a handful of counts. The chain recombines TRBV7-9 with TRBJ2-2, with TRBD2 as a possible D gene (6 bases). Deletions cut 7 bases from V and 3 bases from J, with 18 bases between. This CDR3 contains 16 residues. Germline V gene data show CDR1 as SEHNR and CDR2 as FQNEAQ (reference sequence). In DNA form, the CDR3 reads TGTGCCAGCACCATCAGGTCTAGCGTTCACACCGGGGAGCTGTTTTTT. It codes for CASTIRSSVHTGELFF.

This clonotype turned up a few times. The V and J genes are TRBV30 and TRBJ2-1, with 11 bases matching TRBD2. This CDR3 contains 13 residues. Germline lookup yields CDR1 GTSNPN and CDR2 SVGIG (reference sequence). Trimming took 7 bases from V and 3 from J; bases not matched to a gene: 2. DNA for the CDR3: TGTGCCTTAACTAGCGGGAGCTACAATGAGCAGTTCTTC. Translating it yields CALTSGSYNEQFF.

This clonotype was recorded a few times. This chain uses TRBV29-1 with TRBJ2-3; D uncertain. Looked up from germline, CDR1 is SQVTM and CDR2 is ANQGSEA. Trimming cost V 2 bases and J 5 bases, with 11 bases left between them. The CDR3 loop spans 13 amino acids. Here the CDR3 DNA reads TGCAGCGTTGAATTAATCCAAGGAGATACGCAGTATTTT. Translating it yields CSVELIQGDTQYF.

This clonotype appeared many times. The chain uses TRBV7-6 and TRBJ1-3, with a possible D match to TRBD1 (6 bases). The germline V gene encodes CDR1 SGHVS and CDR2 FNYEAQ. This CDR3 is 19 amino acids long. Trimming shortened V by 2 bases and J by 0 bases, and 20 bases separated the two germline ends. The chain's CDR3 is CASSLIEPGQTPSGNTIYF. The CDR3 coding sequence is TGTGCCAGCAGCTTAATTGAACCAGGACAGACCCCCTCTGGAAACACCATATATTTT. The whole variable domain, remainder taken from reference TRBV7-6 and TRBJ1-3, is GAGVSQSPRYKVTKRGQDVALRCDPISGHVSLYWYRQALGQGPEFLTYFNYEAQQDKSGLPNDRFSAERPEGSISTLTIQRTEQRDSAMYRCASSLIEPGQTPSGNTIYFGEGSWLTVV.

Only a few counts were recorded for this clonotype. V usage is TRBV7-9 and J usage is TRBJ2-1; 9 nucleotides match TRBD1. V dropped 1 base and J dropped 9; count of bases not matched to a gene: 10. The CDR3 is 16 amino acids. The germline CDR1 and CDR2 sequences are SEHNR and FQNEAQ (reference sequence). CDR3 nucleotides: TGTGCCAGCAGCTTAGGCGGGACAGGGTTTTCTGGTGAGCAGTTCTTC. Residues: CASSLGGTGFSGEQFF.

This rearrangement joins TRBV2 to TRBJ2-5; D may match TRBD1 or TRBD2 (5 bases each). The CDR3 has 14 amino acids. Per the germline V gene, CDR1 is SNHLY and CDR2 is FYNNEI. V lost 6 bases, J lost 4 bases, and 15 bases lay in between. The CDR3 here is CASRAGTQSETQYF. The DNA for the CDR3 is TGTGCCAGCAGGGCCGGGACCCAATCAGAGACCCAGTACTTC.